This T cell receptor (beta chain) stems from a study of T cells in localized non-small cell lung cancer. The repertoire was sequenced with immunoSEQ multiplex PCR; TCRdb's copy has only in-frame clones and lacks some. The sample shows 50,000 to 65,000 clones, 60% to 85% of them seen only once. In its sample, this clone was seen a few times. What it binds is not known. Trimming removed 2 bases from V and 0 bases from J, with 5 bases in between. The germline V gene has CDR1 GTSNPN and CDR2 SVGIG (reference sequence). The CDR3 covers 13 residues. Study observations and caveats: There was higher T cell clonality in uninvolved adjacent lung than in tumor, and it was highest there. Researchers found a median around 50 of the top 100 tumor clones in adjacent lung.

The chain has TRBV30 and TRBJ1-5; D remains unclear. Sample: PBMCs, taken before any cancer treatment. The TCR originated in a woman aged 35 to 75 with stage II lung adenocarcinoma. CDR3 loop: CAWSRNSNQPQHF. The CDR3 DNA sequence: TGTGCCTGGAGTCGTAATAGCAATCAGCCCCAGCATTTT.